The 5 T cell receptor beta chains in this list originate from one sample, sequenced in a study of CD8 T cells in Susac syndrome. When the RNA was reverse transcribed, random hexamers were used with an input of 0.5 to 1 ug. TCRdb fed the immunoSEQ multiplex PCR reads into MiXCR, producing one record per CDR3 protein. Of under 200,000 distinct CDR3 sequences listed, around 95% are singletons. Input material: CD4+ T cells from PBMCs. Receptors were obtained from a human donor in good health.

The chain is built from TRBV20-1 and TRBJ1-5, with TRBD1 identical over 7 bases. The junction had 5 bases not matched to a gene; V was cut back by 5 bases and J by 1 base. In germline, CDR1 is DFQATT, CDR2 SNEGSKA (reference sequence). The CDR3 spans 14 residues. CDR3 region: CSAADRVSNQPQHF. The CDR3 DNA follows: TGCAGTGCTGCCGACAGGGTAAGCAATCAGCCCCAGCATTTT.

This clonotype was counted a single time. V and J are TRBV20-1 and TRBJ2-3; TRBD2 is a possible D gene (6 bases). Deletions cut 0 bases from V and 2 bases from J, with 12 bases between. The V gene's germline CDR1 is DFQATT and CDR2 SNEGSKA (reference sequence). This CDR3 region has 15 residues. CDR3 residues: CSARDQRTNTDTQYF. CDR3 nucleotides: TGCAGTGCTAGAGATCAACGGACTAACACAGATACGCAGTATTTT.

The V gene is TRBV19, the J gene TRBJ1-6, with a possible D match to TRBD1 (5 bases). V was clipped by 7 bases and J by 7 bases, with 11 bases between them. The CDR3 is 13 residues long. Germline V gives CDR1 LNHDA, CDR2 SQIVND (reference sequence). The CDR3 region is CASTPGTNSPLHF. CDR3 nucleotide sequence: TGTGCCAGTACCCCCGGGACCAATTCACCCCTCCACTTT.

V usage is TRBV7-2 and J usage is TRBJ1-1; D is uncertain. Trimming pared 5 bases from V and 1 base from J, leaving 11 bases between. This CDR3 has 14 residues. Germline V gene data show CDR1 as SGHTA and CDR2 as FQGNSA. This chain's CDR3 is CASSPGVWNTEAFF. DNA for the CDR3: TGTGCCAGCAGCCCTGGGGTGTGGAACACTGAAGCTTTCTTT.

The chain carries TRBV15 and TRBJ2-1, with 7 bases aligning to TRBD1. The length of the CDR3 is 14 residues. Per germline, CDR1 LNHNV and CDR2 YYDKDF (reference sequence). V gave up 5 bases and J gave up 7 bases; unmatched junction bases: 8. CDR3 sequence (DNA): TGTGCCACCAGCCGCCGACAGGGATTTAATGAGCAGTTCTTC. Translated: CATSRRQGFNEQFF.